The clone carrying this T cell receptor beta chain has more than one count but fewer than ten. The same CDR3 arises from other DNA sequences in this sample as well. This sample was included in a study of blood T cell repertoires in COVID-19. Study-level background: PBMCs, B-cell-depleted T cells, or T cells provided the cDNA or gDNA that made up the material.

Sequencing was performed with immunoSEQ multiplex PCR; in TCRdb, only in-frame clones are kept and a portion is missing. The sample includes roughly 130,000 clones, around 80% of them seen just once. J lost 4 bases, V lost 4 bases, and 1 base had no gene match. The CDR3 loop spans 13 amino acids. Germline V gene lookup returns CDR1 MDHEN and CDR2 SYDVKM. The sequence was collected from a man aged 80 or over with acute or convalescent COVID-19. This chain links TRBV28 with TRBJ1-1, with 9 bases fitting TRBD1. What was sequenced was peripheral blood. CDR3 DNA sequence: TGTGCCAGCAGTTCGGGACAGGGCACTGAAGCTTTCTTT. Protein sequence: CASSSGQGTEAFF.